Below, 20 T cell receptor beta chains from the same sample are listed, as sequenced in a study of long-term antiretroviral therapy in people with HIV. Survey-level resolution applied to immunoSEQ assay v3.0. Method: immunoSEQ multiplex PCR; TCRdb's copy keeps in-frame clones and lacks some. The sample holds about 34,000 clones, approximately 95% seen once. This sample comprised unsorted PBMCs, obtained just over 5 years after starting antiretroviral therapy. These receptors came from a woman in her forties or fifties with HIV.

DNA for the CDR3: TGTGCCAGCAGTCGAGTCCCTGGGGGGGAGACCCAGTACTTC. It translates to CASSRVPGGETQYF. The chain is built from TRBV7-2 and TRBJ2-5, with D maybe TRBD2 (6 bases). This CDR3 is built from 14 residues. Deletions cut 6 bases from V and 5 bases from J, with 16 bases between. The germline V gene encodes CDR1 SGHTA and CDR2 FQGNSA.

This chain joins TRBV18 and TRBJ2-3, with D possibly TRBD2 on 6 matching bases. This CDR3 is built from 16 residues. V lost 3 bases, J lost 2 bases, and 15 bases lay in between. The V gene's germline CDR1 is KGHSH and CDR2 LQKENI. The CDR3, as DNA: TGTGCCAGCTCACCCAATGCGGCGGGAACCACAGATACGCAGTATTTT. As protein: CASSPNAAGTTDTQYF.

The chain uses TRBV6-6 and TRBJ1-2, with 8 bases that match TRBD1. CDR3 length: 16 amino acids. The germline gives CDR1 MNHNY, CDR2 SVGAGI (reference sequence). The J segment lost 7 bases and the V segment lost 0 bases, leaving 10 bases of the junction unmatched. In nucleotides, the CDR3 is TGTGCCAGCAGTTACTCGGGAGGACAGGGACTCTTTGGCTACACCTTC. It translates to CASSYSGGQGLFGYTF.

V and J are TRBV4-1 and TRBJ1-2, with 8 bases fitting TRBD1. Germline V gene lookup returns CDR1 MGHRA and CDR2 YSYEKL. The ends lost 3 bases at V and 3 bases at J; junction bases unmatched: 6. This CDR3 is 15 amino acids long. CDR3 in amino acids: CASSHRETGDYGYTF. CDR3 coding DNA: TGCGCCAGCAGCCACCGGGAGACAGGGGACTATGGCTACACCTTC.

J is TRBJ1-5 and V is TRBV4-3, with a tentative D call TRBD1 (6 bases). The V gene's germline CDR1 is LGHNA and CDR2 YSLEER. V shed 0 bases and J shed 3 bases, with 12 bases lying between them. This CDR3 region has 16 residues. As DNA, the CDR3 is TGCGCCAGCAGCCAAGATCTGGGGGCTTCCAATCAGCCCCAGCATTTT. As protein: CASSQDLGASNQPQHF.

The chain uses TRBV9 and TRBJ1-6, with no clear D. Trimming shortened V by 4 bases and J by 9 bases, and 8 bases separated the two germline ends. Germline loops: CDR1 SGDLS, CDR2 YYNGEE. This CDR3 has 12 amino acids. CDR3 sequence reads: CASSNHGSPLHF. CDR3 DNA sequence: TGTGCCAGCAGCAACCACGGTTCACCCCTCCACTTT.

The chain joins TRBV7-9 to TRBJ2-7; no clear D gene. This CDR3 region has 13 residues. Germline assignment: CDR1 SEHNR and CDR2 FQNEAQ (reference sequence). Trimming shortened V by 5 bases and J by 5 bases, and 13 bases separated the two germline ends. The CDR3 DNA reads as TGTGCCAGCAGCGGGTCCTCACTCCACGAGCAGTACTTC. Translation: CASSGSSLHEQYF. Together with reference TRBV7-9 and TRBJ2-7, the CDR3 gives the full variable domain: DTGVSQNPRHKITKRGQNVTFRCDPISEHNRLYWYRQTLGQGPEFLTYFQNEAQLEKSRLLSDRFSAERPKGSFSTLEIQRTEQGDSAMYLCASSGSSLHEQYFGPGTRLTVT.

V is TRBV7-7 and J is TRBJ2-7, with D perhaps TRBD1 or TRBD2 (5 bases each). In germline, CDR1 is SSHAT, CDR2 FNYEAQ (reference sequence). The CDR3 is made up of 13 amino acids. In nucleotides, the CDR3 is TGTGCTAGCTCCGGGGCAGGCTCCTACGAGCAGTACTTC. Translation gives CASSGAGSYEQYF. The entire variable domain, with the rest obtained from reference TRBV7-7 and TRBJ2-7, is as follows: GAGVSQSPRYKVTKRGQDVTLRCDPISSHATLYWYQQALGQGPEFLTYFNYEAQPDKSGLPSDRFSAERPEGSISTLTIQRTEQRDSAMYRCASSGAGSYEQYFGPGTRLTVT.

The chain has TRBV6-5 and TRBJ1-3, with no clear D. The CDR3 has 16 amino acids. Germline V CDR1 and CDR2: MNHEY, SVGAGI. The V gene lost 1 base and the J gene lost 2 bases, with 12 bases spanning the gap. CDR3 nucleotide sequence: TGTGCCAGCAGTTACTGGGTCCCACGCGCTGGAAACACCATATATTTT. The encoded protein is CASSYWVPRAGNTIYF.

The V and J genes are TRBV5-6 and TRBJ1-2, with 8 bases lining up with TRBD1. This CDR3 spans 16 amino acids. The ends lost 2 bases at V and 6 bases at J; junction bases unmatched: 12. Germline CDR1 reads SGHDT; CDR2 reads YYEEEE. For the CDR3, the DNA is TGTGCCAGCAGCTTTCTTGGGTTGGGGGGACAGGATGGCTACACCTTC. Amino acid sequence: CASSFLGLGGQDGYTF.

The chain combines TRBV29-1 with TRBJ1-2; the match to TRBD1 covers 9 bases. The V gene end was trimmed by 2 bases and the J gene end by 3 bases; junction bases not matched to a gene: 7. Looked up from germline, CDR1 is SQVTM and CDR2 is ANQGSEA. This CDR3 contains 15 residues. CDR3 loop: CSVESRGQGYYGYTF. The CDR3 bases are TGCAGCGTTGAATCACGGGGACAGGGATACTATGGCTACACCTTC.

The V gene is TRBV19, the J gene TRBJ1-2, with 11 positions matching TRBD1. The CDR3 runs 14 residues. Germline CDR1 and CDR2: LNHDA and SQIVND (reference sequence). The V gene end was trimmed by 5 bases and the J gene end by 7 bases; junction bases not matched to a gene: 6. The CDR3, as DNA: TGTGCCAGTAGTCCTGGACAGGGGGCGTCTGGCTACACCTTC. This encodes CASSPGQGASGYTF.

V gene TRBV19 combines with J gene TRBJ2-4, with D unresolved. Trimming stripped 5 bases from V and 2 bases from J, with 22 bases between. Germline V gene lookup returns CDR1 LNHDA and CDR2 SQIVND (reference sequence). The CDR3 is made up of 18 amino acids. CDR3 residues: CASSDGVDTVGPKNIQYF. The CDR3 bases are TGTGCCAGTAGTGATGGGGTAGATACAGTAGGCCCCAAAAACATTCAGTACTTC.

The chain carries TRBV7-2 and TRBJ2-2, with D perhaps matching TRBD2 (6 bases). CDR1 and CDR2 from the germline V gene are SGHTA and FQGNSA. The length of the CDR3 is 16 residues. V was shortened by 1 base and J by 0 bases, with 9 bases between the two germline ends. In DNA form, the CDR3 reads TGTGCCAGCAGCTTAGTGGGGGGTTCGAACACCGGGGAGCTGTTTTTT. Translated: CASSLVGGSNTGELFF. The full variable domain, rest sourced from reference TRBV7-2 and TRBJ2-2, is GAGVSQSPSNKVTEKGKDVELRCDPISGHTALYWYRQSLGQGLEFLIYFQGNSAPDKSGLPSDRFSAERTGGSVSTLTIQRTQQEDSAVYLCASSLVGGSNTGELFFGEGSRLTVL.

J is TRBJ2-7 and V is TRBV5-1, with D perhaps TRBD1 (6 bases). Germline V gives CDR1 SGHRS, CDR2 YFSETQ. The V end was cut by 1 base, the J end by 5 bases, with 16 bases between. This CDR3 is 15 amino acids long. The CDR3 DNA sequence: TGCGCCAGCAGCTTGACGACAGGACCGTCCAACGAGCAGTACTTC. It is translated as CASSLTTGPSNEQYF.

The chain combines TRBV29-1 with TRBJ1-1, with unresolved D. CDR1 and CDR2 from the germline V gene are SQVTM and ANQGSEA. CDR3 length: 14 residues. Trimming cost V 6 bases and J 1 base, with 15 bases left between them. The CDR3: CSVAKPVGNTEAFF. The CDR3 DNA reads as TGCAGCGTCGCTAAGCCAGTTGGGAACACTGAAGCTTTCTTT.

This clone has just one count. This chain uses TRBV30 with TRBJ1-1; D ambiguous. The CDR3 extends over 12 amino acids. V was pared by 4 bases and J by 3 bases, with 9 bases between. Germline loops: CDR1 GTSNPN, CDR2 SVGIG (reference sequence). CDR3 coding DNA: TGTGCCTGGACGAGTGGGGACACTGAAGCTTTCTTT. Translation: CAWTSGDTEAFF.

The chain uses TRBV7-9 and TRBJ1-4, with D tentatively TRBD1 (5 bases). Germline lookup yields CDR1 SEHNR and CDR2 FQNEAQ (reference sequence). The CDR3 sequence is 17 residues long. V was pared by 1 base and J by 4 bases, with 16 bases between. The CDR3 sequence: CASSLGYPGRINEKLFF. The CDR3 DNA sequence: TGTGCCAGCAGCTTAGGGTATCCGGGACGGATTAATGAAAAACTGTTTTTT.

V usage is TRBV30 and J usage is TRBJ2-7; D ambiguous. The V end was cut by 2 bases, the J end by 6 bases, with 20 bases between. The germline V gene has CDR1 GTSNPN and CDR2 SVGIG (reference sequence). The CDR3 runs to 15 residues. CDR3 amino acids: CAWSQRAVQIPEQYF. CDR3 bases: TGTGCCTGGAGTCAACGGGCCGTGCAAATCCCCGAGCAGTACTTC.

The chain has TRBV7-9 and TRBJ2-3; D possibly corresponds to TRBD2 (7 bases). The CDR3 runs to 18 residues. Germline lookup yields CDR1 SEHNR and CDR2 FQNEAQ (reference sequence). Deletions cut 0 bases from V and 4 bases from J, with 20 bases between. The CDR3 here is CASSLAGRQGTGSDTQYF. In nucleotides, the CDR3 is TGTGCCAGCAGCTTAGCCGGGAGGCAGGGGACGGGCTCAGATACGCAGTATTTT. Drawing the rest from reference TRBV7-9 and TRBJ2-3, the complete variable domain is DTGVSQNPRHKITKRGQNVTFRCDPISEHNRLYWYRQTLGQGPEFLTYFQNEAQLEKSRLLSDRFSAERPKGSFSTLEIQRTEQGDSAMYLCASSLAGRQGTGSDTQYFGPGTRLTVL.